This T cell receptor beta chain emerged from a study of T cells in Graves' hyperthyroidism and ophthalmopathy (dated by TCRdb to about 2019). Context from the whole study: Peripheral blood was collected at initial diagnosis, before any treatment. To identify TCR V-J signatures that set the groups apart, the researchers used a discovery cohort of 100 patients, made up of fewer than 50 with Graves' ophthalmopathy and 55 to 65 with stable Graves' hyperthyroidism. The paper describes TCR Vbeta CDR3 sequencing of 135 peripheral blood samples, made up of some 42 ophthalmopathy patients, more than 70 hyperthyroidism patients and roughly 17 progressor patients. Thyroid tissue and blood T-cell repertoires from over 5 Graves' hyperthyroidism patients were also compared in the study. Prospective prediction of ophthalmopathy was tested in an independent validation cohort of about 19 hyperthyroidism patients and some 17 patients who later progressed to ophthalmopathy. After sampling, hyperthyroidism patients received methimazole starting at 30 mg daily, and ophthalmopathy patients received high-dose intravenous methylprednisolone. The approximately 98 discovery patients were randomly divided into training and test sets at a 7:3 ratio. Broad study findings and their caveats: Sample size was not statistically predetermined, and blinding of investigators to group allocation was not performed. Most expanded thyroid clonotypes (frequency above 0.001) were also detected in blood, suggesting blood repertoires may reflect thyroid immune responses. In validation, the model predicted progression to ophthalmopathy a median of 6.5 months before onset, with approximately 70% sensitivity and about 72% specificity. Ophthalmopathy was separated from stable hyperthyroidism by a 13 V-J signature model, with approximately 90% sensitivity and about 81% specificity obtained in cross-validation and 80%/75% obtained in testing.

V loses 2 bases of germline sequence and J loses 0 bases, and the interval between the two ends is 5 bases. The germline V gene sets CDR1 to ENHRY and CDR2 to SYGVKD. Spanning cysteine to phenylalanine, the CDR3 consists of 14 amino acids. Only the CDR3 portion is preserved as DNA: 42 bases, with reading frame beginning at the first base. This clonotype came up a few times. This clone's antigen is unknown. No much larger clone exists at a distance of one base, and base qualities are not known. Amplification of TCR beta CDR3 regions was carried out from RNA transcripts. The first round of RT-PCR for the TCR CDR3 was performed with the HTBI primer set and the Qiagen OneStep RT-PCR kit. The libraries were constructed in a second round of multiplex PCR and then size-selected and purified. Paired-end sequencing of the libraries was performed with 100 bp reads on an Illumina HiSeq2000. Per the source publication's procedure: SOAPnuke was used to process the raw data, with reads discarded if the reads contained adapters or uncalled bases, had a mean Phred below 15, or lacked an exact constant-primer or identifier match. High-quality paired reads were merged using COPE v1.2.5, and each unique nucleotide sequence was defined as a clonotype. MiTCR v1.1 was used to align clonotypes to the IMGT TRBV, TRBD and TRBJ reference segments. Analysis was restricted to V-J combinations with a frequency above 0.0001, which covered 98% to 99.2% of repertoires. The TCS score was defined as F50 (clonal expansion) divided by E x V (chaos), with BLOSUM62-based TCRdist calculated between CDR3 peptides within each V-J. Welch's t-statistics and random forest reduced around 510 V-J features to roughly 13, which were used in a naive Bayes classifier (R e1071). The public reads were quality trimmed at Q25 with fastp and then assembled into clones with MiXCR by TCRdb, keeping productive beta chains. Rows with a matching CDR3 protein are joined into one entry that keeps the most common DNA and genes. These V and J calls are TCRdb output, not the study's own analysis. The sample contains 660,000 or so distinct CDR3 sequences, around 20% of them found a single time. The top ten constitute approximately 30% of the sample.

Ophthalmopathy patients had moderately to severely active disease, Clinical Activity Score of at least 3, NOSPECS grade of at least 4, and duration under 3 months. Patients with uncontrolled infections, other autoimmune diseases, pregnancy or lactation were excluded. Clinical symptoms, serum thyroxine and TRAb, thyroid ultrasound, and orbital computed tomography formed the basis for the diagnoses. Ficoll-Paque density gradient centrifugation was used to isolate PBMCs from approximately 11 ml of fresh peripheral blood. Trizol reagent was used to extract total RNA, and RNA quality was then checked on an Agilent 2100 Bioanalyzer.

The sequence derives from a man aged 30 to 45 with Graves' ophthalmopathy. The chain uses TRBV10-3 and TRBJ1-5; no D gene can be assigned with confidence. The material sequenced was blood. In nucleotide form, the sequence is TGTGCCATCAGTGAGGAGAATAGCAATCAGCCCCAGCATTTT. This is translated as CAISEENSNQPQHF.